This T cell receptor beta chain was sequenced during a study of regulatory T cells in long-lasting Graves disease. Documented time point: newly diagnosed GD, antithyroid drugs for less than 3 months. The TCR library was made from RNA extracted from PBMCs. The CDR3 covers 14 residues. Per the germline V gene, CDR1 is SEHNR and CDR2 is FQNEAQ (reference sequence). The ends were cut back, 5 bases at V and 2 bases at J, with 13 bases in the middle. Building the TCR beta libraries relied on iRepertoire HTBI primers, and CDR3 regions underwent Arm-PCR. One entry per CDR3 protein, called by TCRdb with MiXCR from the multiplex PCR reads. The data hold some 600,000 distinct CDR3 sequences, with about 15% observed a single time. This clonotype was observed at least ten times. The sample was also linked to a second study, of T cells in Graves' hyperthyroidism and ophthalmopathy.

Sequences were derived from peripheral blood mononuclear cells (PBMCs), sampled at new diagnosis, from a patient treated with antithyroid drugs. The clonotype comes from a young man with Graves disease. V and J are TRBV7-9 and TRBJ2-7; no reliable D call. This chain's CDR3 is CASSPSTATYEQYF. In DNA form, the CDR3 reads TGTGCCAGCAGCCCAAGCACTGCCACCTACGAGCAGTACTTC.